Below, 25 T cell receptor beta chains from the same sample are listed, as sequenced in a study of T cell clonotyping in hematopoietic cell transplantation. Repertoires were generated with immunoSEQ multiplex PCR, while TCRdb's copy carries only in-frame clones and drops some. The repertoire holds roughly 5,300 clones, just over 75% seen once, with roughly 22% in the top ten. Sequenced material: peripheral blood mononuclear cells, taken 100 days after allogeneic stem cell transplant. Every receptor here comes from a male patient in his sixties who had an allogeneic stem cell transplant, so T cells may come from the graft donor. Some clones in this sample may be carry-over from other donors' samples.

This clone was found once. The J gene is TRBJ1-4, the V gene TRBV11-2; 8 bases fit TRBD1. V was pared by 1 base and J by 7 bases, with 5 bases of the junction left unmatched. The CDR3 spans 15 residues. Germline V CDR1 and CDR2: SGHAT, FQNNGV. This chain's CDR3 is CASSLVTGGGEKLFF. As DNA, the CDR3 is TGTGCCAGCAGCTTAGTAACAGGGGGGGGTGAAAAACTGTTTTTT.

The chain joins TRBV10-3 to TRBJ1-1; TRBD1 matches 8 bases. The CDR3 contains 14 residues. The junction had 10 bases not matched to a gene; V was cut back by 6 bases and J by 7 bases. Germline CDR1 is ENHRY and CDR2 is SYGVKD. The CDR3 nucleotides read TGTGCCATCAGGGGGGGACCGGGACAGGATGAAGCTTTCTTT. It is translated as CAIRGGPGQDEAFF.

The chain is built from TRBV6-1 and TRBJ2-2, with no clear D. There are 16 residues in the CDR3. Trimming stripped 0 bases from V and 4 bases from J, with 12 bases between. CDR1 is MNHNS, CDR2 SASEGT, per germline. CDR3 sequence (DNA): TGTGCCAGCAGTGAAGCGACGGGTCAGAGCACCGGGGAGCTGTTTTTT. It specifies CASSEATGQSTGELFF.

The chain recombines TRBV11-3 with TRBJ2-5; 10 nucleotides agree with TRBD2. Germline CDR1 SGHNT, CDR2 YENEEA. This CDR3 has 13 residues. J gave up 11 bases and V 2 bases, and 5 bases lay outside the gene matches. The CDR3 region is CASSLTASGSQYF. The CDR3 DNA reads as TGTGCCAGCAGCTTAACCGCTAGCGGGAGTCAGTACTTC.

The genes are TRBV11-3 and TRBJ2-5; D is undetermined. Germline CDR1 reads SGHNT; CDR2 reads YENEEA. Trimming removed 7 bases from V and 4 bases from J, with 22 bases in between. The length of the CDR3 is 16 residues. The CDR3 coding sequence is TGTGCCAGCATGCCGGGCTTGCCAACCATCGGAGAGACCCAGTACTTC. Its protein is CASMPGLPTIGETQYF.

This chain connects TRBV10-1 to TRBJ2-2, with D tentatively TRBD2 (5 bases). The CDR3 is 13 residues long. The germline V gene encodes CDR1 WNHNN and CDR2 SYGVQD (reference sequence). Trimming cost V 5 bases and J 2 bases, with 6 bases left between them. DNA for the CDR3: TGCGCCAGCAGTAGCGGCAACACCGGGGAGCTGTTTTTT. Protein product: CASSSGNTGELFF.

The V and J genes are TRBV5-1 and TRBJ1-1; D remains ambiguous. The CDR3 has 13 amino acids. V lost 1 base and J lost 0, with 4 bases in between. Germline values: CDR1 SGHRS, CDR2 YFSETQ. CDR3 loop: CASSLTVNTEAFF. In DNA, the CDR3 is TGCGCCAGCAGCTTGACCGTGAACACTGAAGCTTTCTTT.

The chain couples TRBV11-3 to TRBJ2-2, with D possibly TRBD1 on 5 matching bases. Germline V gene lookup returns CDR1 SGHNT and CDR2 YENEEA. V was clipped by 0 bases and J by 6 bases, with 8 bases between them. This CDR3 comprises 14 residues. The CDR3 coding sequence is TGTGCCAGCAGCTTAGATAGGGGATCCGGGGAGCTGTTTTTT. It encodes CASSLDRGSGELFF.

V usage is TRBV9 and J usage is TRBJ2-7, with TRBD1 identical over 7 bases. This CDR3 comprises 14 residues. Trimming cost V 2 bases and J 6 bases; bases outside gene matches: 8. Germline CDR1 and CDR2: SGDLS and YYNGEE. CDR3 bases: TGTGCCAGCAGCGTTACGACAGGGAATGCCGAGCAGTACTTC. The encoded protein is CASSVTTGNAEQYF. The full variable domain, in which reference TRBV9 and TRBJ2-7 provide the parts outside the CDR3, is DSGVTQTPKHLITATGQRVTLRCSPRSGDLSVYWYQQSLDQGLQFLIQYYNGEERAKGNILERFSAQQFPDLHSELNLSSLELGDSALYFCASSVTTGNAEQYFGPGTRLTVT.

The chain is built from TRBV7-2 and TRBJ2-1; D uncertain. Trimming cost V 3 bases and J 0 bases, with 9 bases left between them. Germline V CDR1 and CDR2: SGHTA, FQGNSA. This CDR3 comprises 15 residues. Here the CDR3 reads CASSLKAPSYNEQFF. In DNA form, the CDR3 reads TGTGCCAGCAGCTTGAAGGCGCCCTCCTACAATGAGCAGTTCTTC.

The chain employs TRBV4-2 and TRBJ2-3; D is unclear. V dropped 0 bases and J dropped 3 bases, with 4 bases sitting between them. Germline CDR1 LGHNA, CDR2 YNFKEQ. The CDR3 extends over 13 amino acids. CDR3 amino acids: CASSQDQTDTQYF. CDR3 bases: TGTGCCAGCAGCCAAGACCAAACAGATACGCAGTATTTT.

The chain couples TRBV7-8 to TRBJ1-2; weak D call: TRBD1 (5 bases). There are 14 residues in the CDR3. Germline V lookup: CDR1 SGHVS, CDR2 FQNEAQ. The ends were cut back, 6 bases at V and 7 bases at J, with 18 bases in the middle. The CDR3 region has the DNA TGTGCCAGCAGTCCTGGGGGAAGGGGCAGTGGCTACACCTTC. This codes for CASSPGGRGSGYTF.

The J gene is TRBJ2-5, the V gene TRBV4-2, with D possibly matching TRBD2 (5 bases). Germline CDR1 LGHNA, CDR2 YNFKEQ. V lost 5 bases to trimming and J lost 5 bases, with 15 bases between them. This CDR3 region has 14 residues. The CDR3 sequence: CASSSGRGYETQYF. The CDR3 nucleotides are TGTGCCAGCAGCTCCGGTCGGGGTTACGAGACCCAGTACTTC.

The chain is built from TRBV28 and TRBJ2-1; no firm D call. The length of the CDR3 is 13 residues. V was pared by 10 bases and J by 7 bases, with 17 bases between. Germline lookup yields CDR1 MDHEN and CDR2 SYDVKM. The CDR3 reads CATITSVANEQFF. The CDR3 DNA follows: TGTGCCACCATAACATCCGTTGCAAATGAGCAGTTCTTC. The whole variable domain, remainder taken from reference TRBV28 and TRBJ2-1, is DVKVTQSSRYLVKRTGEKVFLECVQDMDHENMFWYRQDPGLGLRLIYFSYDVKMKEKGDIPEGYSVSREKKERFSLILESASTNQTSMYLCATITSVANEQFFGPGTRLTVL.

The V call is TRBV7-9, the J call TRBJ2-1; D could derive from TRBD1 or TRBD2 (7 bases each). Germline V gives CDR1 SEHNR, CDR2 FQNEAQ (reference sequence). The V end lost 2 bases, the J end lost 4 bases, and 15 bases lay between the germline ends. This CDR3 has 16 residues. CDR3 bases: TGTGCCAGCAGCTTATCGACAGGGAGGGCGTACAATGAGCAGTTCTTC. This codes for CASSLSTGRAYNEQFF.

The chain joins TRBV18 to TRBJ1-2; D is undetermined. The V gene's germline CDR1 is KGHSH and CDR2 LQKENI. V lost 2 bases and J 5 bases, leaving 6 bases between the germline ends. This CDR3 spans 12 amino acids. The CDR3 region is CASSPNEYGYTF. Written as DNA, the CDR3 is TGTGCCAGCTCACCAAATGAATATGGCTACACCTTC.

There are a few counts of this clone. The chain joins TRBV30 to TRBJ1-1, with unresolved D. V lost 3 bases and J 1 base, leaving 12 bases between the germline ends. The CDR3 extends over 14 amino acids. Looked up from germline, CDR1 is GTSNPN and CDR2 is SVGIG (reference sequence). The DNA for the CDR3 is TGTGCCTGGAGAGCTCCCGACCGGAACACTGAAGCTTTCTTT. Encoded protein: CAWRAPDRNTEAFF.

The chain combines TRBV2 with TRBJ2-7; 12 bases line up with TRBD1. The germline V gene has CDR1 SNHLY and CDR2 FYNNEI. The ends lost 9 bases at V and 6 bases at J; junction bases unmatched: 6. The CDR3 loop spans 13 amino acids. CDR3 DNA sequence: TGTGCCAGTTCAGGGACAGGGGGCGCCGAGCAGTACTTC. Translating it yields CASSGTGGAEQYF.

The V and J genes are TRBV19 and TRBJ2-6, with TRBD1 as a possible D gene (6 bases). Germline V gives CDR1 LNHDA, CDR2 SQIVND (reference sequence). V shed 6 bases and J shed 2 bases, with 14 bases lying between them. This CDR3 spans 16 amino acids. The CDR3 reads CASRRGDITGANVLTF. CDR3 DNA sequence: TGTGCCAGTAGGCGAGGGGACATCACTGGGGCCAACGTCCTGACTTTC.

This clone was observed once. V usage is TRBV28 and J usage is TRBJ2-7; D uncertain. Germline CDR1 MDHEN, CDR2 SYDVKM. V lost 4 bases to trimming and J lost 2 bases, with 9 bases between them. CDR3 length: 13 amino acids. This CDR3 reads CASSWTVTYEQYF. The CDR3 DNA sequence: TGTGCCAGCAGTTGGACGGTTACCTACGAGCAGTACTTC.

The J gene is TRBJ1-1, the V gene TRBV19, with unresolved D. The germline gives CDR1 LNHDA, CDR2 SQIVND (reference sequence). Trimming shortened V by 3 bases and J by 0 bases, and 8 bases separated the two germline ends. This CDR3 comprises 14 residues. For the CDR3, the DNA is TGTGCCAGTAGTATTGGAGGCTTGAACACTGAAGCTTTCTTT. It codes for CASSIGGLNTEAFF.

The V and J genes are TRBV7-2 and TRBJ2-3; 8 bases align to TRBD2. V trimming: 4 bases; J trimming: 4 bases; junction bases outside the gene matches: 7. CDR1 is SGHTA, CDR2 FQGNSA, per germline. CDR3 length: 15 residues. CDR3 nucleotide sequence: TGTGCCAGCAGCTCCCCCGGGACTAGGCCAGATACGCAGTATTTT. It yields the protein CASSSPGTRPDTQYF.

The rearrangement links TRBV4-3 to TRBJ1-5; maybe TRBD1 (5 bases). Germline CDR1 is LGHNA and CDR2 is YSLEER. The V end was cut by 4 bases, the J end by 4 bases, with 14 bases between. This CDR3 contains 15 residues. CDR3 sequence reads: CASSLGRGTNQPQHF. Written as DNA, the CDR3 is TGCGCCAGCAGCCTGGGACGGGGGACGAATCAGCCCCAGCATTTT.

The chain links TRBV11-2 to TRBJ2-4; perhaps TRBD1 as D (6 bases). Germline V gene sequence: CDR1 SGHAT, CDR2 FQNNGV. This CDR3 has 15 residues. V gave up 5 bases and J gave up 7 bases, with 18 bases separating them. CDR3 in amino acids: CASSLYRETGNIQYF. For the CDR3, the DNA is TGTGCCAGCAGCCTATACAGGGAAACCGGGAACATTCAGTACTTC.

With regard to this clone: A read error may account for a junction end that differs from germline. This chain uses TRBV2 with TRBJ2-1; D is ambiguous. Germline V lookup: CDR1 SNHLY, CDR2 FYNNEI. The CDR3 is 12 amino acids. The CDR3 spells CASSEEYNEQFF. The CDR3 coding sequence is TGTGCCAGCAGCGAAGAGTACAATGAGCAGTTCTTC.